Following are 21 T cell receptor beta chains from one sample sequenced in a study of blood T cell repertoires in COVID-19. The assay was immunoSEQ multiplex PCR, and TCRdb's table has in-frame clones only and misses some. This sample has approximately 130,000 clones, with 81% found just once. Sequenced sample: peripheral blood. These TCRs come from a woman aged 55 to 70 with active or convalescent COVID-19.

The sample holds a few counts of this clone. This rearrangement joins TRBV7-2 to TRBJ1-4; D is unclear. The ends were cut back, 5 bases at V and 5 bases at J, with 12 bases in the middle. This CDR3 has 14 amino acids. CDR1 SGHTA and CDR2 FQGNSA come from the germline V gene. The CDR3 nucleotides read TGTGCCAGCAGCACGACACGGGGAAATGAAAAACTGTTTTTT. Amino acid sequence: CASSTTRGNEKLFF.

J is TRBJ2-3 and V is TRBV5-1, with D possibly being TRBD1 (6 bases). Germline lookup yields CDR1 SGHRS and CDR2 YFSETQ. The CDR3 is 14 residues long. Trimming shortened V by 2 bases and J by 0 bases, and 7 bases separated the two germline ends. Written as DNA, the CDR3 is TGCGCCAGCAGCTTAGGACAGAGCACAGATACGCAGTATTTT. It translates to CASSLGQSTDTQYF.

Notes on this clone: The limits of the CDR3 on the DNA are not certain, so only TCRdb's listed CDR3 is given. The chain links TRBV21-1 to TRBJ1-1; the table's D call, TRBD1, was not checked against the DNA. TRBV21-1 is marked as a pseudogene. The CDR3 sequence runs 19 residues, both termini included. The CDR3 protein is CASSNVSEGTWGFGTEAFF.

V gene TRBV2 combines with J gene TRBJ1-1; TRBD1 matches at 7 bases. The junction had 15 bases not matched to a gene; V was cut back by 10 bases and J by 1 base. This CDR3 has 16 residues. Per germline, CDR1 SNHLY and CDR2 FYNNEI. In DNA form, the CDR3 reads TGTGCCACCCAGACAGGGCCAGGATACGGGAACACTGAAGCTTTCTTT. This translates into CATQTGPGYGNTEAFF.

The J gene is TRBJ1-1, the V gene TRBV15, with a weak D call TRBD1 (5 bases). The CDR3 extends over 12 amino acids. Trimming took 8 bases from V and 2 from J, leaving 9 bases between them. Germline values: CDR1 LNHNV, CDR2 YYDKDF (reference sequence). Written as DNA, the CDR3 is TGTGCCACCGGGGGGATCAACACTGAAGCTTTCTTT. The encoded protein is CATGGINTEAFF.

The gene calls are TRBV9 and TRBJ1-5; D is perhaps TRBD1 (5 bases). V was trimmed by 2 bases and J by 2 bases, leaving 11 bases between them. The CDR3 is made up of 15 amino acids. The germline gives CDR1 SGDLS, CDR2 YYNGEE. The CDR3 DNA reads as TGTGCCAGCAGCGTCGGGGGGATGGGCAATCAGCCCCAGCATTTT. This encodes CASSVGGMGNQPQHF. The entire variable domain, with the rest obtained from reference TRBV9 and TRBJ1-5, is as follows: DSGVTQTPKHLITATGQRVTLRCSPRSGDLSVYWYQQSLDQGLQFLIQYYNGEERAKGNILERFSAQQFPDLHSELNLSSLELGDSALYFCASSVGGMGNQPQHFGDGTRLSIL.

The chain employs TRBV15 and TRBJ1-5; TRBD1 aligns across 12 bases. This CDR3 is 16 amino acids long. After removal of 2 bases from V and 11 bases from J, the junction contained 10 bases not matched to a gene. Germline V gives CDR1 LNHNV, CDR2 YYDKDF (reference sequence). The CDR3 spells CATSRRDRGLVGAQHF. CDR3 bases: TGTGCCACCAGCAGACGGGACAGGGGGCTCGTAGGGGCCCAGCATTTT.

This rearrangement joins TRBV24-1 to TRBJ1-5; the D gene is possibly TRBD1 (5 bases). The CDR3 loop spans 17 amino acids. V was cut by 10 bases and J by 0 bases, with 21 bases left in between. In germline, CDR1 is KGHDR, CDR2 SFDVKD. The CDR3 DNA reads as TGTGCCACTCGTGCAGGGTACGAATTTTCTAGCAATCAGCCCCAGCATTTT. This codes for CATRAGYEFSSNQPQHF.

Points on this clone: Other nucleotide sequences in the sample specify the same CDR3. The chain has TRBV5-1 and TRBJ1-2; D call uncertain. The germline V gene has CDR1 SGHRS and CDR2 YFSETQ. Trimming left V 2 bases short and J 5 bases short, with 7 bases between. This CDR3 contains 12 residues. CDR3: CASSLEAYGYTF. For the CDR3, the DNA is TGCGCCAGCAGCTTAGAGGCGTATGGCTACACCTTC.

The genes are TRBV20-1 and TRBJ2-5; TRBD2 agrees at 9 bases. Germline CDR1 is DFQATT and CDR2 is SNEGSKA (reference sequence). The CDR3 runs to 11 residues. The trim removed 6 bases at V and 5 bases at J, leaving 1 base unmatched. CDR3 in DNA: TGCAGTGCCGCGGGGGGGGAGACCCAGTACTTC. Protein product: CSAAGGETQYF.

The CDR3 nucleotides read TGTGCCAGCAGTTACTCGACTGTATCTGAGCAGTTCTTC. Protein product: CASSYSTVSEQFF. This chain links TRBV6-5 with TRBJ2-1; D call uncertain. V lost 0 bases and J 9 bases, leaving 9 bases between the germline ends. The CDR3 consists of 13 residues. CDR1 is MNHEY, CDR2 SVGAGI, per germline.

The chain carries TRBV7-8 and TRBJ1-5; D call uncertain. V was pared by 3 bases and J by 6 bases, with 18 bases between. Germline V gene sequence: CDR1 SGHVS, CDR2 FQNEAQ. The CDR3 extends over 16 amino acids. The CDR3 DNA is TGTGCCAGCAGCTTTGAGGGTTTGGCATTAACTCAGCCCCAGCATTTT. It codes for CASSFEGLALTQPQHF. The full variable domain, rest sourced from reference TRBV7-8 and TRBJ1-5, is GAGVSQSPRYKVAKRGQDVALRCDPISGHVSLFWYQQALGQGPEFLTYFQNEAQLDKSGLPSDRFFAERPEGSVSTLKIQRTQQEDSAVYLCASSFEGLALTQPQHFGDGTRLSIL.

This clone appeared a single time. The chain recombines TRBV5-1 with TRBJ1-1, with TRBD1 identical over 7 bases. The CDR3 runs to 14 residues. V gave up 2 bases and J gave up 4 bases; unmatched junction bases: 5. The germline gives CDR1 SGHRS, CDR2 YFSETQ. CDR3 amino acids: CASSLEGATTEAFF. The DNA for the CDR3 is TGCGCCAGCAGCTTAGAGGGGGCGACCACTGAAGCTTTCTTT.

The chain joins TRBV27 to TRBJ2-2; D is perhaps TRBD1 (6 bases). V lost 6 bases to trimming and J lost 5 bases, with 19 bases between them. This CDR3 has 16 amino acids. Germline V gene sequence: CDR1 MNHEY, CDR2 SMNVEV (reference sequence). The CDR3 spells CASSPTQGAITGELFF. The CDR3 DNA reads TGTGCCAGCAGCCCTACACAGGGAGCAATTACCGGGGAGCTGTTTTTT.

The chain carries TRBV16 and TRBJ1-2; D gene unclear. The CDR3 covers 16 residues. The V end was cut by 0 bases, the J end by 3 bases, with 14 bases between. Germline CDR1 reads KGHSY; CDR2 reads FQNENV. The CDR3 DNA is TGTGCCAGCAGCCAATCCGGGGTAAACGGCTACTATGGCTACACCTTC. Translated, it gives CASSQSGVNGYYGYTF.

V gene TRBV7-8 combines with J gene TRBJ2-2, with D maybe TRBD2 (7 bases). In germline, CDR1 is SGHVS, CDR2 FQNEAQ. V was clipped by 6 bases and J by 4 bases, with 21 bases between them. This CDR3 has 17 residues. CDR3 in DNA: TGTGCCAGCAGGCCTGTCACGGGGCGGGGGCCCACCGGGGAGCTGTTTTTT. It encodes CASRPVTGRGPTGELFF.

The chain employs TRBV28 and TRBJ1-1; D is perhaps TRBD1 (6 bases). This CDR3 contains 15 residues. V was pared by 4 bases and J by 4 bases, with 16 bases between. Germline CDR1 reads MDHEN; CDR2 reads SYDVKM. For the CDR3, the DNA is TGTGCCAGCAGTTACCAACCCACAGGGATCACTGAAGCTTTCTTT. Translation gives CASSYQPTGITEAFF.

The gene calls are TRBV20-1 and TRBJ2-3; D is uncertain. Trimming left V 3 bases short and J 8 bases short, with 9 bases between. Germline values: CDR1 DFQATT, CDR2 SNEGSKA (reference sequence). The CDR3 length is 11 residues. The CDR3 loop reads CSASLDATQYF. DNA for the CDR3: TGCAGTGCTAGTCTAGACGCTACGCAGTATTTT.

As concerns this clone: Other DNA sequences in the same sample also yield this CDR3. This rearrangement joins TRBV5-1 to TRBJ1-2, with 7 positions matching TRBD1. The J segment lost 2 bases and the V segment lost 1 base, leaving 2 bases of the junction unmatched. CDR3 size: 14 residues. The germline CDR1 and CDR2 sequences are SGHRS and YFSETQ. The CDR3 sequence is CASSLTGDNYGYTF. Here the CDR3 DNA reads TGCGCCAGCAGCTTGACAGGGGACAACTATGGCTACACCTTC.

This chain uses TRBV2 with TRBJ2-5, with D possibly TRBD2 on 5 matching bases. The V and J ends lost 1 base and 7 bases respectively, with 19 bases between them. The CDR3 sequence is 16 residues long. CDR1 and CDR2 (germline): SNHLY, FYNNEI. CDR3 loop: CASSEGSSLEVLTQYF. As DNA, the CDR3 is TGTGCCAGCAGTGAAGGGTCTAGCTTAGAGGTATTGACCCAGTACTTC.

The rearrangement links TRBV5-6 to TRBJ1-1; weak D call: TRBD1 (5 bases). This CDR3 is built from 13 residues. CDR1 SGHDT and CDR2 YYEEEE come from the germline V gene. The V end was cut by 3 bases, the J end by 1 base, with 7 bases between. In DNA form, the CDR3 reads TGTGCCAGCAGCTACGACAGGAACACTGAAGCTTTCTTT. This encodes CASSYDRNTEAFF.